Listed below are T cell receptor beta chains from one sample, sequenced in a study of cytomegalovirus exposure and HLA in healthy donors. Method: immunoSEQ multiplex PCR; TCRdb's copy keeps in-frame clones and lacks some. This table holds approximately 110,000 clones, approximately 78% found once. Sequencing was carried out using PBMCs. Receptors were obtained from a woman in her 30s in good health and CMV-seronegative. Each CDR3 is given with its conserved first and last residue. Each record gives: CDR3 protein, CDR3 DNA, clone size, V gene, CDR3 length, D gene, J gene. The D gene is left open where the match is weak. Rows may omit the clone size; those that give it use once, few, many or a size class.

CAWSAQGNTEAFF,TGTGCCTGGAGTGCACAGGGAAACACTGAAGCTTTCTTT,.,TRBV30,13,.,TRBJ1-1
CSDGLAEGYNEQFF,TGCAGCGACGGACTAGCGGAGGGGTACAATGAGCAGTTCTTC,.,TRBV29-1,14,TRBD2,TRBJ2-1
CAGRTGVPYEQYF,TGTGCCGGTCGGACAGGGGTTCCGTACGAGCAGTACTTC,.,TRBV2,13,TRBD1,TRBJ2-7
CACLGNTEAFF,TGTGCCTGCCTCGGGAACACTGAAGCTTTCTTT,.,TRBV30,11,.,TRBJ1-1
CASSVSSYEQYF,TGTGCCAGCTCGGTCAGCTCCTACGAGCAGTACTTC,.,TRBV18,12,.,TRBJ2-7
CASSPLQSTNEKLFF,TGTGCCAGCTCACCTTTACAGTCAACTAATGAAAAACTGTTTTTT,.,TRBV18,15,.,TRBJ1-4
CASSVASGGTEAFF,TGTGCCAGCAGCGTAGCGAGTGGGGGGACTGAAGCTTTCTTT,.,TRBV9,14,.,TRBJ1-1
CASSADRGANTGELFF,TGCGCCAGCAGCGCCGACAGGGGCGCGAACACCGGGGAGCTGTTTTTT,.,TRBV5-1,16,TRBD1,TRBJ2-2
CASSLPAYEQYF,TGTGCCAGCAGCTTACCCGCCTACGAGCAGTACTTC,few,TRBV7-8,12,.,TRBJ2-7
CASSPPGQFYEQYF,TGTGCCAGCAGTCCTCCGGGACAGTTCTACGAGCAGTACTTC,.,TRBV9,14,TRBD1,TRBJ2-7
CASSETDRVGSHEQFF,TGTGCCAGCAGTGAAACAGACAGGGTAGGGAGTCATGAGCAGTTCTTC,few,TRBV2,16,TRBD1,TRBJ2-1
CATSSRVLGKLFF,TGTGCCACCAGCAGCAGGGTTTTGGGAAAACTGTTTTTT,few,TRBV15,13,.,TRBJ1-4
CASSFGEGDNEQFF,TGCGCCAGCAGCTTTGGGGAGGGGGACAATGAGCAGTTCTTC,.,TRBV5-1,14,.,TRBJ2-1
CASSSQGSNTEAFF,TGTGCCAGCAGTTCACAGGGTTCGAACACTGAAGCTTTCTTT,.,TRBV2,14,.,TRBJ1-1